These T cell receptor beta chains were read from a single sample in a study of blood T cell repertoires in COVID-19. Profiled with immunoSEQ multiplex PCR; TCRdb holds only in-frame clones, not every one. The table lists roughly 240,000 clones, roughly 88% of them singletons. Specimen: PBMCs or T cells enriched from blood (not recorded which). These receptors all come from a woman in her 40s with acute COVID-19. The CDR3 runs from the conserved cysteine through the conserved F or W. The D gene is left open where the match is weak. The size entry is marked missing in some rows and otherwise reads once, few, many or a size class.

size: .
D: TRBD2
J: TRBJ2-1
V: TRBV19
DNA: TGTGCCAGTAGACTAGCGGGAGGGCCCGTCAATGAGCAGTTCTTC
CDR3: CASRLAGGPVNEQFF

size: .
D: .
J: TRBJ1-3
V: TRBV30
DNA: TGTGCCTGGAACAGGGCTGGAAACACCATATATTTT
CDR3: CAWNRAGNTIYF

size: .
D: TRBD1
J: TRBJ2-1
V: TRBV5-1
DNA: TGCGCCAGCAGCCGGAGACAGGGGTCCTACAATGAGCAGTTCTTC
CDR3: CASSRRQGSYNEQFF

size: .
D: TRBD1
J: TRBJ2-7
V: TRBV7-2
DNA: TGTGCCAGCAGCTTAGCGGGACAGGGGGCCTCCTACGAGCAGTACTTC
CDR3: CASSLAGQGASYEQYF

size: .
D: .
J: TRBJ1-1
V: TRBV18
DNA: TGTGCCAGCTCACCCCGGACTTCTCGAAACACTGAAGCTTTCTTT
CDR3: CASSPRTSRNTEAFF

size: many
D: .
J: TRBJ2-3
V: TRBV7-6
DNA: TGTGCCAGCAGCTCCCGGAGGGCCGGTGGAGATACGCAGTATTTT
CDR3: CASSSRRAGGDTQYF

size: .
D: TRBD1
J: TRBJ1-1
V: TRBV20-1
DNA: TGCAGTGCTAGTTTCGGGGACAGCTACACTGAAGCTTTCTTT
CDR3: CSASFGDSYTEAFF

size: once
D: .
J: TRBJ1-3
V: TRBV19
DNA: TGTGCCAGTAGCCCAGGGGTCTCTGGAAACACCATATATTTT
CDR3: CASSPGVSGNTIYF

size: .
D: .
J: TRBJ1-3
V: TRBV6-5
DNA: TGTGCCAGCAGTAAACTTCAGGGTCAATACACCATATATTTT
CDR3: CASSKLQGQYTIYF

size: .
D: .
J: TRBJ1-5
V: TRBV2
DNA: TGTGCCAGCAGGAAAGAAGGGCTCAGGGGTCAGCCCCAGCATTTT
CDR3: CASRKEGLRGQPQHF

size: .
D: .
J: TRBJ2-3
V: TRBV5-1
DNA: TGCGCCAGCAGCTTGGAAGGGGTGGGGCTCAGCACAGATACGCAGTATTTT
CDR3: CASSLEGVGLSTDTQYF

size: .
D: .
J: TRBJ1-2
V: TRBV6-4
DNA: TGTGCCAGCAGTGAAATGGCCCAGGTTGATACGTCGCGCGGCTACACCTTC
CDR3: CASSEMAQVDTSRGYTF

size: .
D: TRBD1
J: TRBJ1-1
V: TRBV4-3
DNA: TGCGCCAGCAGCCAAGAGTTCAGGACAGGGTGGAACACTGAAGCTTTCTTT
CDR3: CASSQEFRTGWNTEAFF

size: .
D: .
J: TRBJ2-1
V: TRBV7-9
DNA: TGTGCCAGCAGCTTAGATAAAGGGGCTCCCTACAATGAGCAGTTCTTC
CDR3: CASSLDKGAPYNEQFF

size: few
D: .
J: TRBJ1-1
V: TRBV10-2
DNA: TGCGCCAGCAGCATAGACAGGAGTGAAGCTTTCTTT
CDR3: CASSIDRSEAFF

size: .
D: .
J: TRBJ1-2
V: TRBV18
DNA: TGTGCCAGCTCACCGTCCGGGGAAGTTTCATATGGCTACACCTTC
CDR3: CASSPSGEVSYGYTF

size: .
D: TRBD2
J: TRBJ2-1
V: TRBV11-3
DNA: TGTGCCAGCAGCGGCGGGACTAGCGGGATCGATGAGCAGTTCTTC
CDR3: CASSGGTSGIDEQFF

size: once
D: TRBD1
J: TRBJ2-1
V: TRBV19
DNA: TGTGCCAGTACCCCGGGACAGCGCTACAATGAGCAGTTCTTC
CDR3: CASTPGQRYNEQFF

size: .
D: .
J: TRBJ1-2
V: TRBV19
DNA: TGTGCCAGCCGGATTCCGGGAGATCGAGGGGGCTACACCTTC
CDR3: CASRIPGDRGGYTF

size: once
D: TRBD2
J: TRBJ2-2
V: TRBV9
DNA: TGTGCCAGCAGCGTGGGACTAGCGGGAGTGGGGGAGCTGTTTTTT
CDR3: CASSVGLAGVGELFF

size: .
D: .
J: TRBJ1-1
V: TRBV11-2
DNA: TGTGCCAGCAGCTTACTCCTACAGGATTATATGAACACTGAAGCTTTCTTT
CDR3: CASSLLLQDYMNTEAFF

size: once
D: TRBD2
J: TRBJ2-1
V: TRBV13
DNA: TGTGCCAGCAGCTTATTAGCGGGAGCTCCCAATGAGCAGTTCTTC
CDR3: CASSLLAGAPNEQFF

size: .
D: .
J: TRBJ1-4
V: TRBV7-2
DNA: TGTGCCAGCAGCAGGGGTGCTAATGAAAAACTGTTTTTT
CDR3: CASSRGANEKLFF

size: .
D: .
J: TRBJ1-3
V: TRBV4-2
DNA: TGTGCCAGCAGCCACGTTGGGGCTGACTCTGGAAACACCATATATTTT
CDR3: CASSHVGADSGNTIYF

size: .
D: TRBD2
J: TRBJ2-3
V: TRBV7-2
DNA: TGTGCCAGCAGCTCCGGTAGCGGGTCCTCCACAGATACGCAGTATTTT
CDR3: CASSSGSGSSTDTQYF

size: .
D: .
J: TRBJ2-2
V: TRBV11-2
DNA: TGTGCCAGCAGCCTAACAGGGAACACCGGGGAGCTGTTTTTT
CDR3: CASSLTGNTGELFF

size: .
D: TRBD1
J: TRBJ2-5
V: TRBV29-1
DNA: TGCAGCGTTGGTCAGGGGGAAGAGACCCAGTACTTC
CDR3: CSVGQGEETQYF

size: .
D: .
J: TRBJ1-4
V: TRBV27
DNA: TGTGCCAGCAGTGGAGAGGCGGCGGAAAAACTGTTTTTT
CDR3: CASSGEAAEKLFF

size: .
D: TRBD2
J: TRBJ2-7
V: TRBV4-3
DNA: TGCGCCAGCAGCCAGACAACTAGCGGGGTGTCCTACGAGCAGTACTTC
CDR3: CASSQTTSGVSYEQYF

size: .
D: .
J: TRBJ2-3
V: TRBV2
DNA: TGTGCCAGCAGGGCAGGTTCAGATACGCAGTATTTT
CDR3: CASRAGSDTQYF

size: .
D: .
J: TRBJ1-6
V: TRBV7-8
DNA: TGTGCCAGCAGCATTTACAGGGCGGGTTCACCCCTCCACTTT
CDR3: CASSIYRAGSPLHF

size: few
D: .
J: TRBJ2-1
V: TRBV19
DNA: TGTGCCAGTAGTATACAAAAATACAATGAGCAGTTCTTC
CDR3: CASSIQKYNEQFF

size: .
D: .
J: TRBJ1-1
V: TRBV5-1
DNA: TGCGCCAGCAGCTTGGATCAGGTCTTCCGCACTGAAGCTTTCTTT
CDR3: CASSLDQVFRTEAFF

size: .
D: .
J: TRBJ2-3
V: TRBV10-3
DNA: TGTGCCATCAGTGAGTCGGAGCAAAGATTCATCACAGATACGCAGTATTTT
CDR3: CAISESEQRFITDTQYF

size: .
D: TRBD2
J: TRBJ2-5
V: TRBV9
DNA: TGTGCCAGCAGCGCCGGGGGGAGTTCTGAGACCCAGTACTTC
CDR3: CASSAGGSSETQYF

size: .
D: .
J: TRBJ2-1
V: TRBV27
DNA: TGTGCCAGCAGTTTAGCGGGGTCCTACAATGAGCAGTTCTTC
CDR3: CASSLAGSYNEQFF

size: few
D: TRBD1
J: TRBJ1-1
V: TRBV2
DNA: TGTGCCAGCAGTGTCGTTAGGTCAGGGGGTATGAACACTGAAGCTTTCTTT
CDR3: CASSVVRSGGMNTEAFF

size: .
D: TRBD1
J: TRBJ1-4
V: TRBV24-1
DNA: TGTGCCACCAGTGACCCTAGAGGGGGCGAAGGATTTAATGAAAAACTGTTTTTT
CDR3: CATSDPRGGEGFNEKLFF

size: once
D: TRBD2
J: TRBJ2-1
V: TRBV6-2/TRBV6-3
DNA: TGTGCCAGCAGTTACTGGGGGGGTGAGCAGTTCTTC
CDR3: CASSYWGGEQFF

size: once
D: TRBD1
J: TRBJ1-6
V: TRBV10-1
DNA: TGCGCCAGCAGTGGGACAGGGCCTAATTCACCCCTCCACTTT
CDR3: CASSGTGPNSPLHF

size: .
D: .
J: TRBJ1-4
V: TRBV19
DNA: TGTGCCAGTAGTAGGCGGGGTGAGGGTGAAAAACTGTTTTTT
CDR3: CASSRRGEGEKLFF

size: .
D: TRBD1
J: TRBJ1-1
V: TRBV5-1
DNA: TGCGCCAGCAGGATTTCAGGGACAGGGAACACTGAAGCTTTCTTT
CDR3: CASRISGTGNTEAFF

size: .
D: .
J: TRBJ1-1
V: TRBV18
DNA: TGTGCCAGCTCACCAAAGGGAGATCAAGCTTTCTTT
CDR3: CASSPKGDQAFF

size: .
D: TRBD2
J: TRBJ2-2
V: TRBV4-2
DNA: TGTGCCAGCAGCCAAGAGCGGGGGGCGAACACCGGGGAGCTGTTTTTT
CDR3: CASSQERGANTGELFF

size: .
D: .
J: TRBJ2-1
V: TRBV2
DNA: TGTGCCAGCAGTCAGGGGCAGTTCAATGAGCAGTTCTTC
CDR3: CASSQGQFNEQFF

size: few
D: TRBD2
J: TRBJ2-1
V: TRBV5-4
DNA: TGTGCCAGCAGCTTGGGGGGTTGGACTAGCGGGAGGGATGAGCAGTTCTTC
CDR3: CASSLGGWTSGRDEQFF

size: .
D: TRBD2
J: TRBJ2-1
V: TRBV18
DNA: TGTGCCAGCTCCCCGGTTGCTAGCGGGACTTACAATGAGCAGTTCTTC
CDR3: CASSPVASGTYNEQFF

size: .
D: .
J: TRBJ1-2
V: TRBV6-2/TRBV6-3
DNA: TGTGCCAGCAGTTACGCGGAGGGGTTCCGGGGAGGCTACACCTTC
CDR3: CASSYAEGFRGGYTF

size: .
D: TRBD1
J: TRBJ1-6
V: TRBV5-4
DNA: TGTGCCAGCAGCATCGGACAGGGAGGGCTTAATTCACCCCTCCACTTT
CDR3: CASSIGQGGLNSPLHF

size: .
D: .
J: TRBJ1-5
V: TRBV5-5
DNA: TGTGCCAGCAGCTTGGTTCCGGGGGAAAGCAATCAGCCCCAGCATTTT
CDR3: CASSLVPGESNQPQHF

size: .
D: .
J: TRBJ1-4
V: TRBV5-8
DNA: TGTGCCAGCAGCCGGGGGGTTGATGAAAAACTGTTTTTT
CDR3: CASSRGVDEKLFF

size: .
D: TRBD1
J: TRBJ1-2
V: TRBV5-1
DNA: TGCGCCAGCAGCGAGTGGGACAGGGGAAACGGCTACACCTTC
CDR3: CASSEWDRGNGYTF

size: .
D: TRBD1
J: TRBJ1-6
V: TRBV27
DNA: TGTGCCAGCAGCCGAAAGGGACAGGGGAGTTCACCCCTCCACTTT
CDR3: CASSRKGQGSSPLHF

size: .
D: .
J: TRBJ1-5
V: TRBV4-3
DNA: TGCGCCAGCAGCCAACAGGGAGGACAGCCCCAGCATTTT
CDR3: CASSQQGGQPQHF